These 5 T cell receptor beta chains share one sample of origin, sequenced in a study of response to subunit inactivated influenza vaccine. TCRdb reanalysed the RT-PCR reads using MiXCR and keeps one entry per CDR3 protein. The sample lists about 500,000 distinct CDR3 sequences; roughly 7.9% were seen once. The material sequenced was PBMCs from blood, taken 23 to 25 months after vaccination. The origin of the receptors is a man between 50 and 75 years old who received an inactivated influenza vaccine.

This clonotype was picked up a small number of times. The chain has TRBV15 and TRBJ2-6, with D perhaps TRBD1 (6 bases). V lost 4 bases, J lost 0 bases, and 19 bases lay in between. The CDR3 has 19 amino acids. The germline gives CDR1 LNHNV, CDR2 YYDKDF (reference sequence). The CDR3 region is CATSKITGQFDSGANVLTF. The CDR3 nucleotides read TGTGCCACCAGCAAAATTACAGGACAGTTTGACTCTGGGGCCAACGTCCTGACTTTC. The variable domain in full, completed from reference TRBV15 and TRBJ2-6, reads DAMVIQNPRYQVTQFGKPVTLSCSQTLNHNVMYWYQQKSSQAPKLLFHYYDKDFNNEADTPDNFQSRRPNTSFCFLDIRSPGLGDTAMYLCATSKITGQFDSGANVLTFGAGSRLTVL.

A few counts support this clonotype. The chain uses TRBV20-1 and TRBJ1-3; possible D gene TRBD1, 6 bases. V was shortened by 1 base and J by 4 bases, with 20 bases between the two germline ends. Germline values: CDR1 DFQATT, CDR2 SNEGSKA (reference sequence). This CDR3 is 17 amino acids long. Here the CDR3 DNA reads TGCAGTGCTAGAGTTCCCACAGGGCTTGCGGGGGGAAACACCATATATTTT. Its protein product is CSARVPTGLAGGNTIYF.

The chain links TRBV10-3 to TRBJ1-5, with D tentatively TRBD1 (5 bases). Trimming removed 3 bases from V and 6 bases from J, with 12 bases in between. Per germline, CDR1 ENHRY and CDR2 SYGVKD. CDR3 size: 14 residues. CDR3 amino acids: CAISDLQGLQPQHF. The CDR3 bases are TGTGCCATCAGTGATCTGCAGGGTCTTCAGCCCCAGCATTTT.

This clonotype has only a few counts. The chain joins TRBV7-2 to TRBJ2-2; 9 nucleotides line up with TRBD2. V gave up 3 bases and J gave up 7 bases; unmatched junction bases: 12. The CDR3 sequence is 17 residues long. CDR1 SGHTA and CDR2 FQGNSA come from the germline V gene. The CDR3 region is CASSLAVLAGLVGELFF. CDR3 nucleotide sequence: TGTGCCAGCAGCTTGGCGGTTCTAGCGGGATTGGTCGGGGAGCTGTTTTTT.

The rearrangement uses TRBV7-8 and TRBJ2-1, with D tentatively TRBD2 (6 bases). V was trimmed by 6 bases and J by 8 bases, leaving 14 bases between them. CDR3 length equals 13 residues. CDR1 SGHVS and CDR2 FQNEAQ come from the germline V gene. The CDR3 protein is CASSAGPQDEQFF. The CDR3, as DNA: TGTGCCAGCAGTGCGGGGCCACAGGATGAGCAGTTCTTC.